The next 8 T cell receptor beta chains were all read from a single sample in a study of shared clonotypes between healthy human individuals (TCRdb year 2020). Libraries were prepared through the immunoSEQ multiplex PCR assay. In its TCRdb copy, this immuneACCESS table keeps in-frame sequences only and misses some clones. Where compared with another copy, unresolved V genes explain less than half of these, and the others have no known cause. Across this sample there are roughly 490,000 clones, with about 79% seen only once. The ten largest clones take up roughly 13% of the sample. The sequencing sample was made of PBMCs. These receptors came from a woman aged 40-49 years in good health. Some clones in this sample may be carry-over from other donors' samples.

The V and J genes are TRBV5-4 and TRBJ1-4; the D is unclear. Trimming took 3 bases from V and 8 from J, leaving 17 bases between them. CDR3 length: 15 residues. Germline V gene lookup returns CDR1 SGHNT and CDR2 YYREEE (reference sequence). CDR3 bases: TGTGCCAGCAGCTCGGACGGACTCGGTCGGGAAAAACTGTTTTTT. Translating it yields CASSSDGLGREKLFF.

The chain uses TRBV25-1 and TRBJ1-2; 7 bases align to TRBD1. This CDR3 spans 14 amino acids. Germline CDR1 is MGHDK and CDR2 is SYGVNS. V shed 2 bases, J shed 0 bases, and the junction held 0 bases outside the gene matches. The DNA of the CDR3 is TGTGCCAGCAGTGAACAGGGGGCTAACTATGGCTACACCTTC. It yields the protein CASSEQGANYGYTF.

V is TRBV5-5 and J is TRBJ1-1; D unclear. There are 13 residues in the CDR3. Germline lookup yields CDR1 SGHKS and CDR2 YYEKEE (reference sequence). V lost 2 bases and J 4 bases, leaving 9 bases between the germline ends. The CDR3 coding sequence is TGTGCCAGCAGCTTATTACTGAGCACTGAAGCTTTCTTT. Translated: CASSLLLSTEAFF. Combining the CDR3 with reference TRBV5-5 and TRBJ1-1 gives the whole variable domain DAGVTQSPTHLIKTRGQQVTLRCSPISGHKSVSWYQQVLGQGPQFIFQYYEKEERGRGNFPDRFSARQFPNYSSELNVNALLLGDSALYLCASSLLLSTEAFFGQGTRLTVV.

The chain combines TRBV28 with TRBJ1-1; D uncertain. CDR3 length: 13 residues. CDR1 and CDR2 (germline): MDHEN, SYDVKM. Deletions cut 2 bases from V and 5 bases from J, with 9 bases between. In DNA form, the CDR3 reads TGTGCCAGCAGTTTAGGAGGGAGGACTGAAGCTTTCTTT. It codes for CASSLGGRTEAFF.

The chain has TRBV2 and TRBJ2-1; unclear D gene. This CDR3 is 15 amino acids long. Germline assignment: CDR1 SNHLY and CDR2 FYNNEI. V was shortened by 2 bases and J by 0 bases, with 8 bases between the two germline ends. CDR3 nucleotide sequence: TGTGCCAGCAGTGAATACATGAGCTCCTACAATGAGCAGTTCTTC. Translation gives CASSEYMSSYNEQFF.

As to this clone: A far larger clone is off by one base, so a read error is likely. CDR3: CASSLGAGLGEQYV. CDR3 nucleotide sequence: TGTGCCAGCAGCTTGGGGGCAGGGTTGGGCGAGCAGTACGTC. The chain couples TRBV7-2 to TRBJ2-7, with D possibly TRBD1 on 6 matching bases. The V end lost 3 bases, the J end lost 6 bases, and 15 bases lay between the germline ends. CDR1 is SGHTA and CDR2 is FQGNSA in the germline V gene. This CDR3 is built from 14 residues.

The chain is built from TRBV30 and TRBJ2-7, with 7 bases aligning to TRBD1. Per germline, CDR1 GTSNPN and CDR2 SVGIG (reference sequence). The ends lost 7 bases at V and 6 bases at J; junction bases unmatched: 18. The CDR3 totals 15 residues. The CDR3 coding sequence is TGTGCCTATCGCCCTACAGGGGCTTTAACTCGCGAGCAGTACTTC. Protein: CAYRPTGALTREQYF.

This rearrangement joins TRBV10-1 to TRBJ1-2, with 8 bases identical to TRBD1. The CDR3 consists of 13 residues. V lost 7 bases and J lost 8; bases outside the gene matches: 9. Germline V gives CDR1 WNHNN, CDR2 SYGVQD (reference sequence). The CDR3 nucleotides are TGCGCCAGCATTCATCGGACAGGGTGCGGCTACACCTTC. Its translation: CASIHRTGCGYTF.